This is a list of T cell receptor beta chains from one sample in a study of graft-versus-host responses after intestinal transplantation. These receptors have no known antigen. Data came from immunoSEQ multiplex PCR; TCRdb stores just in-frame clones and leaves some out. The profile covers about 83,000 clones, with around 90% appearing a single time and approximately 0.34% taken by the ten largest. The input for sequencing was unstimulated CD4+ T cells sorted from spleen or lymph node cells, taken before intestinal transplant. These receptors were taken from a human donor who received an intestinal transplant. Each CDR3 is given with its conserved first and last residue. The order of the fields is V gene, D gene, clone size, J gene, CDR3 DNA, CDR3 protein. D genes are given only for firm matches. Clone size is shown for a subset of rows, as once, few, many or a class of expanded clone.

TRBV29-1	.	.	TRBJ1-1	TGCAGCGTTGAGAGGAGACAGGCAATCACTGAAGCTTTCTTT	CSVERRQAITEAFF
TRBV18	TRBD2	.	TRBJ2-7	TGTGCCAGCTCACCTAGCGGGGGCGCCCACGAGCAGTACTTC	CASSPSGGAHEQYF
TRBV6-5	.	once	TRBJ1-4	TGTGCCAGCAGTTATTCTACAACTAATGAAAAACTGTTTTTT	CASSYSTTNEKLFF
TRBV5-1	TRBD1	.	TRBJ1-1	TGCGCCAGCCAAAAGGACAGGGGGAACACTGAAGCTTTCTTT	CASQKDRGNTEAFF
TRBV15	TRBD1	once	TRBJ1-4	TGTGCCACCAGCGTTAGGACAGGGATAAATGAAAAACTGTTTTTT	CATSVRTGINEKLFF
TRBV5-1	.	.	TRBJ2-7	TGCGCCAGCAGCGCTGGACAGAACTACGAGCAGTACTTC	CASSAGQNYEQYF
TRBV7-9	.	.	TRBJ1-2	TGTGCCAGCAGCTTAGATCTGGGCTACACCTTC	CASSLDLGYTF
TRBV19	.	.	TRBJ2-7	TGTGCCAGTAGTATCGCGGGCTACGAGCAGTACTTC	CASSIAGYEQYF
TRBV28	TRBD1	once	TRBJ1-5	TGTGCCAGCAGTTTATCGGCGGGACAGCTCAATCAGCCCCAGCATTTT	CASSLSAGQLNQPQHF
TRBV28	TRBD1	.	TRBJ1-5	TGTGCCCGTGAGGGGGCGAGCAATCAGCCCCAGCATTTT	CAREGASNQPQHF
TRBV30	.	.	TRBJ1-5	TGTGCCTGGAGTTCGGGGAACAATCAGCCCCAGCATTTT	CAWSSGNNQPQHF
TRBV27	.	.	TRBJ1-5	TGTGCCAGCAGCCCCATAGGGGTACGCAATCAGCCCCAGCATTTT	CASSPIGVRNQPQHF
TRBV7-9	TRBD1	.	TRBJ1-2	TGTGCCAGCAGCAGAGACGGGACAGGATATTATGGCTACACCTTC	CASSRDGTGYYGYTF
TRBV6-1	.	.	TRBJ1-5	TGTGCCAGCAGCCAGGGACATAGCAATCAGCCCCAGCATTTT	CASSQGHSNQPQHF
TRBV28	.	.	TRBJ1-2	TGTGCCAGCAGTTTTGGTTGGCGGTCTAACTATGGCTACACCTTC	CASSFGWRSNYGYTF
TRBV6-1	TRBD1	.	TRBJ2-7	TGTGCCACCCACCGGGACAGGGGGCTTAGCGAGCAGTACTTC	CATHRDRGLSEQYF
TRBV9	TRBD1	.	TRBJ2-3	TGTGCCAGCAGCGAGGAAACAGCTACAGGGGGTCCCACAGATACGCAGTATTTT	CASSEETATGGPTDTQYF
TRBV5-4	.	.	TRBJ2-7	TGTGCCAGCAGCTTGGACGGGGATCCTTACGAGCAGTACTTC	CASSLDGDPYEQYF
TRBV6-5	TRBD2	once	TRBJ2-1	TGTGCCAGCAGTTACGGCGGGGGGGCCCACAATGAGCAGTTCTTC	CASSYGGGAHNEQFF
TRBV14	TRBD1	.	TRBJ2-5	TGTGCCAGCAGCCAGGGACAGGGTGCAGGAGAGACCCAGTACTTC	CASSQGQGAGETQYF
TRBV7-3	.	.	TRBJ1-1	TGTGCCAGCAGCCAGGGCCCGAACACTGAAGCTTTCTTT	CASSQGPNTEAFF
TRBV29-1	TRBD1	.	TRBJ2-7	TGCAGCGTTGACCGGGGGACAGGGGGCGAGCAGTACTTC	CSVDRGTGGEQYF
TRBV29-1	.	.	TRBJ2-4	TGCAGCGTTGGAGGAAATCTTGCCAAAAACATTCAGTACTTC	CSVGGNLAKNIQYF